The rows below give T cell receptor beta chains drawn from one sample of a study of shared clonotypes between healthy human individuals. Assay used: immunoSEQ multiplex PCR; TCRdb lists only in-frame clones, some missing. The sample records millions of clones, approximately 92% being singletons. The sample was naive CD4+ T cells sorted from blood. The receptors come from a man aged 18 to 29 in good health. Both conserved end residues are part of each CDR3. Each record gives: clone size, J gene, V gene, D gene, CDR3 DNA, CDR3 protein. D genes are given only for firm matches. Clone size is given for some rows only: seen once, a few or many times, or a class if the clone is expanded.

clone size: .; J gene: TRBJ1-5; V gene: TRBV5-6; D gene: .; CDR3 DNA: TGTGCCAGCAGCTTGGTGGGCAATCAGCCCCAGCATTTT; CDR3 protein: CASSLVGNQPQHF
clone size: .; J gene: TRBJ2-1; V gene: TRBV6-5; D gene: TRBD2; CDR3 DNA: TGTGCCAGCAGTCCCCGGACTAGCGGGAGGAATGAGCAGTTCTTC; CDR3 protein: CASSPRTSGRNEQFF
clone size: .; J gene: TRBJ1-6; V gene: TRBV2; D gene: .; CDR3 DNA: TGTGCCAGCAGTGAAACAGTCAATAATAATTCACCCCTCCACTTT; CDR3 protein: CASSETVNNNSPLHF
clone size: .; J gene: TRBJ1-6; V gene: TRBV6-6; D gene: .; CDR3 DNA: TGTGCCAGCAGAGAGGGTGGGGCAGGGGAACCCCTCCACTTT; CDR3 protein: CASREGGAGEPLHF
clone size: once; J gene: TRBJ2-7; V gene: TRBV5-8; D gene: .; CDR3 DNA: TGTGCCAGCAGCTTTCTGCCCCGGACTAATTCTATCCTCGAGCAGTACTTC; CDR3 protein: CASSFLPRTNSILEQYF
clone size: .; J gene: TRBJ2-7; V gene: TRBV7-8; D gene: .; CDR3 DNA: TGTGCCAGCAGCGCCACGGCGTTGGGGAACGAGCAGTACTTC; CDR3 protein: CASSATALGNEQYF
clone size: .; J gene: TRBJ1-4; V gene: TRBV11-2; D gene: .; CDR3 DNA: TGTGCCAGCAGCTTTGGAGGGGCGGAGGAAAAACTGTTTTTT; CDR3 protein: CASSFGGAEEKLFF
clone size: .; J gene: TRBJ2-7; V gene: TRBV7-9; D gene: .; CDR3 DNA: TGTGCCAGCAGTCCCGGGCCTCCCCCAGGGGAGCAGTACTTC; CDR3 protein: CASSPGPPPGEQYF
clone size: .; J gene: TRBJ2-7; V gene: TRBV11-2; D gene: .; CDR3 DNA: TGTGCCAGCAGCTCTCTTTGGGGGACCCCCTACGAGCAGTACTTC; CDR3 protein: CASSSLWGTPYEQYF
clone size: .; J gene: TRBJ1-5; V gene: TRBV6-6; D gene: .; CDR3 DNA: TGTGCCAGCCGAACCCATGAGGGGGGCCATCAGCCCCAGCATTTT; CDR3 protein: CASRTHEGGHQPQHF
clone size: .; J gene: TRBJ2-7; V gene: TRBV30; D gene: .; CDR3 DNA: TGTGCCTGGAGTATAACAGGTCCCTACGAGCAGTACTTC; CDR3 protein: CAWSITGPYEQYF
clone size: .; J gene: TRBJ2-7; V gene: TRBV30; D gene: .; CDR3 DNA: TGTGCCTGGAGTCCACCGGGGACTCAAAGAACTTACGAGCAGTACTTC; CDR3 protein: CAWSPPGTQRTYEQYF
clone size: .; J gene: TRBJ2-7; V gene: TRBV5-4; D gene: .; CDR3 DNA: TGTGCCAGCAGCTTGGACGGGGGCGGGTCCTACGAGCAGTACTTC; CDR3 protein: CASSLDGGGSYEQYF
clone size: .; J gene: TRBJ1-1; V gene: TRBV6-5; D gene: TRBD1; CDR3 DNA: TGTGCCAGCAGTCGGGGACAGCACACTGAAGCTTTCTTT; CDR3 protein: CASSRGQHTEAFF
clone size: .; J gene: TRBJ2-3; V gene: TRBV18; D gene: .; CDR3 DNA: TGTGCCAGCTCACCCCCTCCTTACACAGATACGCAGTATTTT; CDR3 protein: CASSPPPYTDTQYF
clone size: .; J gene: TRBJ2-7; V gene: TRBV29-1; D gene: TRBD1; CDR3 DNA: TGCAGCGCCTCCCAAGGGACAGTGAAGAACGAGCAGTACTTC; CDR3 protein: CSASQGTVKNEQYF
clone size: .; J gene: TRBJ2-5; V gene: TRBV29-1; D gene: .; CDR3 DNA: TGCAGCGTTGACTTTGGGGGAGAGACCCAGTACTTC; CDR3 protein: CSVDFGGETQYF
clone size: .; J gene: TRBJ2-3; V gene: TRBV7-6; D gene: TRBD2; CDR3 DNA: TGTGCCAGCAGCAGGTCGGGACTAGCTACAGATACGCAGTATTTT; CDR3 protein: CASSRSGLATDTQYF
clone size: .; J gene: TRBJ2-7; V gene: TRBV18; D gene: TRBD1; CDR3 DNA: TGTGCCAGCTCACCAGGGACAGGGGGCACGTACGAGCAGTACTTC; CDR3 protein: CASSPGTGGTYEQYF
clone size: .; J gene: TRBJ2-5; V gene: TRBV2; D gene: .; CDR3 DNA: TGTGCCAGCAGGGAACCAGGCGGGGTGAGAGAGACCCAGTACTTC; CDR3 protein: CASREPGGVRETQYF
clone size: few; J gene: TRBJ1-3; V gene: TRBV30; D gene: .; CDR3 DNA: TGTGCCTGGCGGGACTCTGGAAACACCATATATTTT; CDR3 protein: CAWRDSGNTIYF
clone size: once; J gene: TRBJ1-3; V gene: TRBV6-1; D gene: .; CDR3 DNA: TGTGCCAGCAGTGATACGTTCGGGCTACCCTCTGGAAACACCATATATTTT; CDR3 protein: CASSDTFGLPSGNTIYF
clone size: .; J gene: TRBJ1-2; V gene: TRBV6-4; D gene: TRBD1; CDR3 DNA: TGTGCCAGCAGTGACTCGGGGACAGACTTCTATGGCTACACCTTC; CDR3 protein: CASSDSGTDFYGYTF